This TCR beta chain was found in a study of blood T cell repertoires in COVID-19. V lost 5 bases and J 10 bases, leaving 2 bases between the germline ends. CDR1 SNHLY and CDR2 FYNNEI come from the germline V gene. CDR3 size: 8 residues. Only in-frame clones appear in the TCRdb table, and some are missing; sequencing was by immunoSEQ multiplex PCR. The data hold about 95,000 clones, with 65% to 85% observed a single time. The sequenced material came from peripheral blood. The TCR was taken from a man older than 75 with active or convalescent COVID-19. The rearrangement links TRBV2 to TRBJ1-2; no clear D. The CDR3 reads CASSYYTF. The CDR3 region has the DNA TGTGCCAGCAGTTACTACACCTTC.